This T cell receptor beta chain was sequenced during a study of cytomegalovirus exposure and HLA in healthy donors. This CDR3 has 17 residues. Germline V gene sequence: CDR1 SGHTA, CDR2 FQGNSA. Trimming left V 2 bases short and J 2 bases short, with 15 bases between. Study-wide findings and caveats: Within an earlier analysis, most TCR beta V segments proved productive either about 87% or about 30% of the time.

Vbeta (60) and Jbeta (13) primers were used in the PCR. Sequencing used immunoSEQ multiplex PCR; TCRdb keeps in-frame clones, though not all of them. The sample lists around 130,000 clones, over 8.5% seen once, with around 6% in the top ten. This clone has just a few counts. Its antigen is unknown. The chain is built from TRBV7-2 and TRBJ2-2; a weak D match, TRBD1 (5 bases). The source of this sequence is a woman in her thirties or forties in good health and CMV-seropositive. Specimen: PBMCs. CDR3 protein: CASSLRPGAVNTGELFF. CDR3 nucleotide sequence: TGTGCCAGCAGCTTACGCCCTGGGGCGGTTAACACCGGGGAGCTGTTTTTT.